The 14 T cell receptor beta chains below come from one sample, sequenced in a study of T cells expressing NK-cell markers. TCRdb reanalyzed the 5' RACE reads, giving one entry per CDR3 protein sequence and no DNA. There are about 450,000 distinct CDR3 sequences in the sample, with 7.3% held by the top ten. Sequencing was performed on blood T cells: a sorted CD56 or NKG2C T cell subset, CD4+ or CD8+ T cells, or bulk PBMC T cells (not recorded which). These TCRs come from a woman aged 18 to 75 in good health.

This rearrangement joins TRBV14 to TRBJ1-2. The CDR3 spans 16 residues. Per germline, CDR1 SGHDN and CDR2 FVKESK. The CDR3 loop reads CASSQERLQTAYGYTF.

The genes are TRBV18 and TRBJ2-1; no DNA is available, so the TRBD2 call from TCRdb remains unchecked. Germline V lookup: CDR1 KGHSH, CDR2 LQKENI. This CDR3 is 16 amino acids long. CDR3 residues: CASSPPGLAGLYEQFF.

The chain is built from TRBV14 and TRBJ1-6; TCRdb names TRBD1, which stays unverified in the absence of DNA. Germline values: CDR1 SGHDN, CDR2 FVKESK. This CDR3 has 14 amino acids. The CDR3 region is CASSHSGQNSPLHF.

This chain uses TRBV9 with TRBJ2-2; TCRdb's D call, TRBD2, is unchecked because there is no DNA. The CDR3 extends over 16 amino acids. CDR1 and CDR2 (germline): SGDLS, YYNGEE. CDR3 in amino acids: CASRPAGLGYTGELFF.

The V call is TRBV5-4, the J call TRBJ2-2; without DNA, the TCRdb call of TRBD1 cannot be checked. The CDR3 has 15 residues. CDR1 and CDR2 from the germline V gene are SGHNT and YYREEE (reference sequence). The CDR3 is CASSPKDRNTGELFF. The full variable domain, completed using reference TRBV5-4 and TRBJ2-2, is ETGVTQSPTHLIKTRGQQVTLRCSSQSGHNTVSWYQQALGQGPQFIFQYYREEENGRGNFPPRFSGLQFPNYSSELNVNALELDDSALYLCASSPKDRNTGELFFGEGSRLTVL.

V is TRBV20-1 and J is TRBJ1-2; TCRdb's D gene call, TRBD1, goes unchecked for lack of DNA. The CDR3 extends over 13 amino acids. CDR1 is DFQATT, CDR2 SNEGSKA, per germline (reference sequence). This CDR3 is CSATQETGVSYTF.

V usage is TRBV6-1 and J usage is TRBJ1-6; TCRdb indicates TRBD1, and absent DNA this call remains unverified. The germline CDR1 and CDR2 sequences are MNHNS and SASEGT. There are 14 residues in the CDR3. CDR3 amino acids: CASSLRQGSSPLHF.

V and J are TRBV5-5 and TRBJ2-7; TCRdb's D call, TRBD1, is unchecked because there is no DNA. This CDR3 has 14 residues. The germline V gene has CDR1 SGHKS and CDR2 YYEKEE (reference sequence). The CDR3 reads CASNTGTGTYEQYF.

The V gene is TRBV9, the J gene TRBJ2-3; TCRdb calls TRBD1, which cannot be checked without DNA. The germline gives CDR1 SGDLS, CDR2 YYNGEE. The CDR3 loop spans 17 amino acids. The chain's CDR3 is CASSVFGTGGFGDTQYF.

The J gene is TRBJ2-7, the V gene TRBV11-2; absent DNA, TCRdb's TRBD2 call cannot be checked. Germline V gene sequence: CDR1 SGHAT, CDR2 FQNNGV. This CDR3 contains 15 residues. CDR3 sequence: CASSLELAGAYEQYF.

J is TRBJ2-3 and V is TRBV7-9. The CDR3 consists of 15 residues. Germline assignment: CDR1 SEHNR and CDR2 FQNEAQ (reference sequence). The CDR3 reads CASSLVGESTDTQYF.

The chain joins TRBV6-5 to TRBJ1-1; the TCRdb D gene call, TRBD1, has no DNA to confirm it. Germline lookup yields CDR1 MNHEY and CDR2 SVGAGI. The CDR3 contains 15 residues. Here the CDR3 reads CASSYAGTVNTEAFF.

The V gene is TRBV28, the J gene TRBJ2-5; TCRdb indicates TRBD1, and absent DNA this call remains unverified. Looked up from germline, CDR1 is MDHEN and CDR2 is SYDVKM. This CDR3 has 16 residues. Here the CDR3 reads CASSLNLDSSGETQYF.

The gene calls are TRBV18 and TRBJ1-5. CDR1 KGHSH and CDR2 LQKENI come from the germline V gene. The CDR3 consists of 15 residues. CDR3 residues: CASSPEGRAYQPQHF.